The sample holds many counts of the clone carrying this TCR beta chain. Antigen specificity is unknown. CDR3 and TCR beta VDJ profiling relied on a genomic DNA template. TCRdb recomputed calls from the reads with MiXCR, one row per CDR3 protein. In the table there are 300,000 or so distinct CDR3 sequences, approximately 57% of which are singletons. This record belongs to a study of CD8+CD57+ T cells in acquired aplastic anemia. Study-wide context: DNA recovered from sorted CD4+ and CD8+ cells had a mean of about 3 ug.

Looked up from germline, CDR1 is MNHEY and CDR2 is SVGAGI. The CDR3 extends over 16 amino acids. Trimming cost V 5 bases and J 4 bases; bases outside gene matches: 10. General study results and limits: Controls did not differ significantly from patients in CD8+ Simpson's diversity. Overlapping CD8+ CDR3 repertoires of patients and controls contained around 31 shared sequences.

The rearrangement links TRBV6-5 to TRBJ1-5; 8 nucleotides match TRBD1. This sequence was found in a human donor with severe aplastic anemia or a healthy control (not recorded which). Material for sequencing was sorted CD4+, CD8+, or CD8+CD57+ T cells (not recorded which) from PBMCs. The CDR3 bases are TGTGCCAGCAGTCGACGGACAGGGAGAGTGAATCAGCCCCAGCATTTT. It yields the protein CASSRRTGRVNQPQHF.